Listed below are T cell receptor beta chains from one sample, sequenced in a study of T-cell memory formation after mild COVID-19. In TCRdb, the 5' RACE reads were re-called with MiXCR into one record per CDR3 protein. The data show about half a million distinct CDR3 sequences, 15% to 20% seen once. What was sequenced was PBMCs or a T cell subset sorted from them (not recorded which). The origin of the receptors is an adult woman who had mild COVID-19 (a few samples of this study predate the infection). Cell type and time point are not known. Each CDR3 is given with its conserved first and last residue. Each record gives: V gene, D gene, J gene, clone size, CDR3 protein, CDR3 DNA. D genes are given only for firm matches. Rows may omit the clone size; those that give it use once, few, many or a size class.

TRBV24-1	TRBD2	TRBJ2-5	-	CATSDPLAGEPETQYF	TGTGCCACCAGTGATCCACTAGCGGGAGAACCAGAGACCCAGTACTTC
TRBV4-3	TRBD1	TRBJ1-4	-	CASSQRVGQLPTTNEKLFF	TGCGCCAGCAGCCAGAGAGTGGGACAGCTCCCTACGACTAATGAAAAACTGTTTTTT
TRBV6-1	TRBD1	TRBJ1-1	few	CASSEMRWQQGVNTEAFF	TGTGCCAGCAGTGAGATGAGGTGGCAACAGGGGGTGAACACTGAAGCTTTCTTT
TRBV7-2	TRBD2	TRBJ2-5	-	CASSSGLLAGGETQYF	TGTGCCAGCAGCTCCGGCCTACTAGCGGGAGGAGAGACCCAGTACTTC
TRBV20-1	TRBD2	TRBJ2-1	-	CSAMDGGRGRNSYNEQFF	TGCAGTGCTATGGATGGCGGGAGAGGCCGAAACTCCTACAATGAGCAGTTCTTC
TRBV7-2	-	TRBJ2-1	-	CASSPAAGVLSEQFF	TGTGCCAGCAGCCCGGCGGCGGGTGTTCTTAGTGAGCAGTTCTTC
TRBV6-1	TRBD2	TRBJ2-3	many	CASSGLAGADTQYF	TGTGCCAGCAGTGGACTAGCGGGAGCAGATACGCAGTATTTT
TRBV20-1	-	TRBJ2-1	few	CSARLNLNSYNEQFF	TGCAGTGCTAGACTCAACCTAAACTCCTACAATGAGCAGTTCTTC
TRBV5-1	TRBD2	TRBJ2-1	few	CASRVTSGGNNEQFF	TGCGCCAGCAGGGTGACTAGCGGGGGGAACAATGAGCAGTTCTTC
TRBV24-1	-	TRBJ2-3	-	CATSDYRRDTDTQYF	TGTGCCACCAGTGATTACCGGAGGGACACAGATACGCAGTATTTT
TRBV24-1	TRBD1	TRBJ1-2	-	CATSDTGDSHGYTF	TGTGCCACCAGTGACACAGGGGATTCGCATGGCTACACCTTC
TRBV29-1	-	TRBJ1-1	many	CSVEDIGRMNTEAFF	TGCAGCGTTGAAGATATAGGGCGGATGAACACTGAAGCTTTCTTT
TRBV6-5	TRBD1	TRBJ1-2	-	CASSSPGQTYGYTF	TGTGCCAGCAGTTCCCCGGGACAGACTTATGGCTACACCTTC
TRBV12-3/TRBV12-4	-	TRBJ1-2	-	CASSFYRTLANYGYTF	TGTGCCAGCAGTTTTTACAGGACTTTAGCTAACTATGGCTACACCTTC
TRBV5-5	TRBD1	TRBJ1-3	few	CASSRGQGNTIYF	TGTGCCAGCAGCCGGGGACAGGGGAACACCATATATTTT
TRBV4-2	TRBD2	TRBJ2-3	few	CASSQDSNSGGTDTQYF	TGTGCCAGCAGCCAAGATTCGAATAGCGGGGGAACAGATACGCAGTATTTT
TRBV10-3	-	TRBJ2-5	-	CAIGGGTAETQYF	TGTGCCATCGGAGGGGGGACTGCCGAGACCCAGTACTTC
TRBV6-6	TRBD2	TRBJ2-1	few	CASHGTSGSNEQFF	TGTGCCAGCCATGGCACTAGCGGGAGCAATGAGCAGTTCTTC
TRBV5-1	-	TRBJ2-7	-	CASSQGQGISYEQYF	TGCGCCAGCAGCCAGGGGCAGGGGATTTCCTACGAGCAGTACTTC
TRBV2	-	TRBJ1-6	once	CASTAYNSPLHF	TGTGCCAGCACCGCTTATAATTCACCCCTCCACTTT
TRBV7-9	-	TRBJ2-7	-	CASSSGEREQYF	TGTGCCAGCAGCTCGGGAGAGAGGGAGCAGTACTTC
TRBV11-2	-	TRBJ2-7	-	CASSSLRGRLIEQYF	TGTGCCAGCAGCTCCCTTAGGGGTCGGCTTATCGAGCAGTACTTC
TRBV6-6	-	TRBJ1-1	-	CASSETGTEAFF	TGTGCCAGCAGCGAGACAGGCACTGAAGCTTTCTTT
TRBV5-1	-	TRBJ2-2	-	CASSPRVGDTGELFF	TGCGCCAGCAGCCCCCGGGTGGGCGACACCGGGGAGCTGTTTTTT
TRBV6-2/TRBV6-3	TRBD1	TRBJ1-1	-	CASKWGTANTEAFF	TGTGCCAGCAAATGGGGGACAGCGAACACTGAAGCTTTCTTT
TRBV20-1	-	TRBJ1-4	few	CSARRQLNEKLFF	TGCAGTGCTAGGCGGCAGCTAAATGAAAAACTGTTTTTT
TRBV3-1	-	TRBJ2-4	-	CASSQDRGGIQYF	TGTGCCAGCAGCCAAGACAGGGGCGGCATTCAGTACTTC
TRBV24-1	-	TRBJ2-7	many	CATSDPGQGNSYEQYF	TGTGCCACCAGTGACCCCGGGCAGGGGAACTCCTACGAGCAGTACTTC
TRBV27	-	TRBJ2-3	many	CASSLSAGDTQYF	TGTGCCAGCAGTTTATCGGCGGGAGATACGCAGTATTTT
TRBV27	TRBD2	TRBJ2-7	-	CASGLAGGTEQYF	TGTGCCAGCGGACTAGCGGGAGGTACCGAGCAGTACTTC